The 31 T cell receptor beta chains below all came from one sample that was sequenced in a study of human T cells and chemical hapten exposure. TCRdb analysed the RACE reads with MiXCR anew, one entry per CDR3 protein. The table has about 77,000 distinct CDR3 sequences, about 8.6% seen once; the top ten hold 1.7%. Time point of the sample: healthy volunteer bleed at 6 weeks. Someone pulled total RNA out of unfractionated whole blood. Sequenced material: whole blood. The receptors derive from a female donor in good health. Some clones in this sample may be carry-over from other donors' samples.

This clonotype was picked up a small number of times. V gene TRBV7-2 combines with J gene TRBJ2-3; TRBD2 agrees at 12 bases. The germline V gene has CDR1 SGHTA and CDR2 FQGNSA. Trimming at V came to 6 bases and at J to 6 bases, leaving 7 bases not matched to a gene. The CDR3 totals 15 residues. CDR3 sequence (DNA): TGTGCCAGCAGACCGACTAGCGGGGGTGGGGATACGCAGTATTTT. Its protein product is CASRPTSGGGDTQYF.

This clonotype was picked up many times. The rearrangement links TRBV6-1 to TRBJ1-2, with D possibly being TRBD1 (6 bases). V lost 1 base to trimming and J lost 4 bases, with 10 bases between them. The germline CDR1 and CDR2 sequences are MNHNS and SASEGT. This CDR3 is 14 amino acids long. CDR3 DNA sequence: TGTGCCAGCAGTGAAGAGTGGACAGCCTATGGCTACACCTTC. The encoded protein is CASSEEWTAYGYTF.

The chain links TRBV20-1 to TRBJ2-5; the D is unclear. Germline loops: CDR1 DFQATT, CDR2 SNEGSKA (reference sequence). The CDR3 has 11 residues. Trimming shortened V by 1 base and J by 5 bases, and 5 bases separated the two germline ends. CDR3: CSARGTETQYF. CDR3 in DNA: TGCAGTGCTAGAGGTACCGAGACCCAGTACTTC.

The rearrangement links TRBV29-1 to TRBJ2-5; TRBD2 aligns across 8 bases. Germline CDR1 and CDR2: SQVTM and ANQGSEA. The CDR3 extends over 15 amino acids. With 7 bases clipped from V and 2 bases from J, the junction kept 12 bases outside the gene matches. The DNA of the CDR3 is TGCAGCGCTGGGGGCTGGAGCGGGGGACAAGAGACCCAGTACTTC. Encoded protein: CSAGGWSGGQETQYF.

This clonotype occurred many times. The chain combines TRBV4-2 with TRBJ2-7, with D possibly called TRBD1 or TRBD2 (5 bases each). The CDR3 is 14 residues long. Per the germline V gene, CDR1 is LGHNA and CDR2 is YNFKEQ. Trimming left V 1 base short and J 6 bases short, with 13 bases between. CDR3 nucleotides: TGTGCCAGCAGCCAAGCCGGGACCTTTGGCGAGCAGTACTTC. It is translated as CASSQAGTFGEQYF.

The V gene is TRBV28, the J gene TRBJ2-7; 9 nucleotides agree with TRBD2. From germline, CDR1 is MDHEN and CDR2 SYDVKM. This CDR3 has 17 amino acids. V lost 1 base, J lost 0 bases, and 7 bases stayed unmatched. DNA of the CDR3: TGTGCCAGCAGTTTATCCCTAGCGGGGACAAGCTCCTACGAGCAGTACTTC. It is translated as CASSLSLAGTSSYEQYF.

This clonotype was seen ten or more times. V and J are TRBV7-3 and TRBJ2-3; D remains unclear. The CDR3 contains 12 residues. Per the germline V gene, CDR1 is SGHTA and CDR2 is FQGTGA. V was cut by 3 bases and J by 5 bases, with 6 bases left in between. The CDR3 DNA follows: TGTGCCAGCAGCTTTAGTGGAGATACGCAGTATTTT. This encodes CASSFSGDTQYF.

This clonotype came up a few times. The chain employs TRBV7-2 and TRBJ2-5, with D perhaps TRBD2 (6 bases). The germline gives CDR1 SGHTA, CDR2 FQGNSA. The CDR3 has 12 residues. CDR3 loop: CATRGIQETQYF. Written as DNA, the CDR3 is TGTGCTACTCGGGGGATTCAAGAGACCCAGTACTTC.

Only a few counts were recorded for this clonotype. The chain is built from TRBV19 and TRBJ1-6; 10 nucleotides align to TRBD1. The CDR3 is made up of 17 amino acids. With V trimmed by 2 bases and J by 8 bases, 9 bases remained unmatched. The V gene's germline CDR1 is LNHDA and CDR2 SQIVND (reference sequence). CDR3 sequence: CASSIRWDRGGYSPLHF. For the CDR3, the DNA is TGTGCCAGTAGTATAAGGTGGGACAGGGGCGGATATTCACCCCTCCACTTT.

This clonotype has ten or more counts. The V call is TRBV2, the J call TRBJ2-6, with D unresolved. Germline assignment: CDR1 SNHLY and CDR2 FYNNEI. Trimming removed 7 bases from V and 0 bases from J, with 7 bases in between. The CDR3 consists of 14 residues. CDR3 sequence: CASNSFSGANVLTF. The CDR3 DNA follows: TGTGCCAGCAATTCGTTCTCTGGGGCCAACGTCCTGACTTTC.

This rearrangement joins TRBV7-6 to TRBJ2-7; D uncertain. The V end lost 4 bases, the J end lost 8 bases, and 12 bases lay between the germline ends. CDR3 length: 12 residues. CDR1 and CDR2 (germline): SGHVS, FNYEAQ. CDR3 amino acids: CASSSPQAKQYF. CDR3 sequence (DNA): TGTGCCAGCAGCTCTCCGCAGGCAAAGCAGTACTTC. The full variable domain, completed using reference TRBV7-6 and TRBJ2-7, is GAGVSQSPRYKVTKRGQDVALRCDPISGHVSLYWYRQALGQGPEFLTYFNYEAQQDKSGLPNDRFSAERPEGSISTLTIQRTEQRDSAMYRCASSSPQAKQYFGPGTRLTVT.

The CDR3 bases are TGCGCCAGCAGCTTGCTAGCGGGCCAGCGAGGGGGCGAGCAGTACTTC. Its protein product is CASSLLAGQRGGEQYF. This chain joins TRBV5-1 and TRBJ2-7; 8 bases are a match to TRBD2. V dropped 1 base and J dropped 6; count of bases not matched to a gene: 12. Germline V CDR1 and CDR2: SGHRS, YFSETQ. The CDR3 covers 16 residues.

This clonotype was counted only a few times. This chain links TRBV28 with TRBJ2-6, with TRBD1 matching over 8 bases. V dropped 7 bases and J dropped 0; count of bases not matched to a gene: 5. CDR3 length: 16 amino acids. Germline CDR1 and CDR2: MDHEN and SYDVKM. The CDR3 here is CASTQGATSGANVLTF. In DNA, the CDR3 is TGTGCCAGCACCCAGGGGGCCACCTCTGGGGCCAACGTCCTGACTTTC. The full variable domain, rest sourced from reference TRBV28 and TRBJ2-6, is DVKVTQSSRYLVKRTGEKVFLECVQDMDHENMFWYRQDPGLGLRLIYFSYDVKMKEKGDIPEGYSVSREKKERFSLILESASTNQTSMYLCASTQGATSGANVLTFGAGSRLTVL.

V and J are TRBV9 and TRBJ2-3; no clear D. Looked up from germline, CDR1 is SGDLS and CDR2 is YYNGEE. The V and J ends lost 1 base and 0 bases respectively, with 12 bases between them. There are 16 residues in the CDR3. The CDR3 region is CASSVSSPLSTDTQYF. The CDR3 region has the DNA TGTGCCAGCAGCGTATCGAGCCCCTTGAGCACAGATACGCAGTATTTT.

This clonotype was found many times. The CDR3 is CASSLGRLAGVEQFF. The CDR3 nucleotides read TGTGCCAGCAGCTTAGGGAGACTAGCGGGGGTTGAGCAGTTCTTC. The chain joins TRBV7-8 to TRBJ2-1, with 12 bases lining up with TRBD2. Germline assignment: CDR1 SGHVS and CDR2 FQNEAQ. The junction had 4 bases not matched to a gene; V was cut back by 1 base and J by 9 bases. This CDR3 is built from 15 residues. Full variable domain (remainder filled in from reference TRBV7-8 and TRBJ2-1): GAGVSQSPRYKVAKRGQDVALRCDPISGHVSLFWYQQALGQGPEFLTYFQNEAQLDKSGLPSDRFFAERPEGSVSTLKIQRTQQEDSAVYLCASSLGRLAGVEQFFGPGTRLTVL.

This clonotype was observed at least ten times. V is TRBV6-5 and J is TRBJ1-1; D is possibly TRBD1 (5 bases). Trimming stripped 0 bases from V and 6 bases from J, with 14 bases between. The germline CDR1 and CDR2 sequences are MNHEY and SVGAGI. There are 15 residues in the CDR3. CDR3 coding DNA: TGTGCCAGCAGTTACTCGAGTAGGGGTAAGGCTGAAGCTTTCTTT. It yields the protein CASSYSSRGKAEAFF.

J is TRBJ2-3 and V is TRBV7-2, with 8 bases identical to TRBD2. The CDR3 extends over 17 amino acids. After removal of 3 bases from V and 5 bases from J, the junction contained 13 bases not matched to a gene. CDR1 and CDR2 (germline): SGHTA, FQGNSA. CDR3 amino acids: CASSFWRGDVEIDTQYF. The CDR3 coding sequence is TGTGCCAGCAGCTTCTGGCGGGGGGACGTCGAGATAGATACGCAGTATTTT.

This clonotype was found a few times. This chain connects TRBV6-1 to TRBJ2-2; 9 nucleotides match TRBD1. After removal of 5 bases from V and 3 bases from J, the junction contained 10 bases not matched to a gene. The length of the CDR3 is 17 residues. CDR1 and CDR2 from the germline V gene are MNHNS and SASEGT. CDR3 bases: TGTGCCAGCAGTTGGCCTAAGGGACAGGGATACACCGGGGAGCTGTTTTTT. This sequence encodes CASSWPKGQGYTGELFF.

This clonotype has only a few counts. The chain's CDR3 is CASSSTGGAKALAGANVLTF. The CDR3, as DNA: TGTGCCAGCAGCTCGACAGGGGGCGCCAAGGCATTAGCTGGGGCCAACGTCCTGACTTTC. The chain joins TRBV11-1 to TRBJ2-6; 10 nucleotides align to TRBD1. Germline CDR1 is SGHAT and CDR2 is FQDESV (reference sequence). The CDR3 runs 20 residues. Trimming took 4 bases from V and 2 from J; bases not matched to a gene: 14.

This clonotype was counted between two and nine times. The V and J genes are TRBV6-2 or TRBV6-3 and TRBJ1-2; D may be TRBD1 (6 bases). This CDR3 is 13 amino acids long. V lost 1 base and J 10 bases, leaving 13 bases between the germline ends. Germline CDR1 MNHEY, CDR2 SVGEGT. The CDR3 loop reads CASSYFLGQNYTF. CDR3 in DNA: TGTGCCAGCAGTTACTTCCTCGGACAGAACTACACCTTC.

This clonotype was detected ten times or more. The rearrangement uses TRBV6-5 and TRBJ1-5, with 9 bases fitting TRBD1. CDR3 length: 15 amino acids. Germline loops: CDR1 MNHEY, CDR2 SVGAGI. J was trimmed by 6 bases and V by 5 bases; bases with no gene match: 8. As DNA, the CDR3 is TGTGCCAGCAGTCGCGACAGGGGGATTTTTCAGCCCCAGCATTTT. Its protein is CASSRDRGIFQPQHF.

In this sample, this clonotype turned up many times. This chain uses TRBV5-1 with TRBJ2-1; D is possibly TRBD1 (5 bases). The germline CDR1 and CDR2 sequences are SGHRS and YFSETQ. There are 15 residues in the CDR3. V was cut by 1 base and J by 2 bases, with 10 bases left in between. The CDR3 nucleotides are TGCGCCAGCAGCTTGTTCAGGGTCACCTACAATGAGCAGTTCTTC. This gives the protein CASSLFRVTYNEQFF.

In its sample, this clonotype was seen many times. The chain links TRBV6-5 to TRBJ2-3; 9 bases are a match to TRBD2. Germline CDR1 reads MNHEY; CDR2 reads SVGAGI. There are 16 residues in the CDR3. J was trimmed by 6 bases and V by 0 bases; bases with no gene match: 7. CDR3 loop: CASSYSGGLAGDTQYF. The CDR3 DNA is TGTGCCAGCAGTTACTCAGGGGGACTAGCCGGTGATACGCAGTATTTT.

This clonotype turned up a few times. In DNA form, the CDR3 reads TGCGCCAGCAGCTTAACGACAGGGGGGCACACTGAAGCTTTCTTT. Amino acids: CASSLTTGGHTEAFF. The V gene is TRBV5-1, the J gene TRBJ1-1; 9 bases match TRBD1. V gave up 2 bases and J gave up 3 bases; unmatched junction bases: 5. The CDR3 totals 15 residues. Germline V gene data show CDR1 as SGHRS and CDR2 as YFSETQ.

This clonotype was observed many times. This chain uses TRBV4-1 with TRBJ2-1; D is unclear. This CDR3 has 14 amino acids. V lost 0 bases to trimming and J lost 5 bases, with 8 bases between them. CDR1 is MGHRA and CDR2 is YSYEKL in the germline V gene. The CDR3 sequence is CASSQDIGNNEQFF. DNA for the CDR3: TGCGCCAGCAGCCAAGATATAGGGAACAATGAGCAGTTCTTC.

This clonotype came up many times. This sequence joins TRBV12-3 or TRBV12-4 and TRBJ1-5, with 7 bases matching TRBD1. The CDR3 has 15 residues. The trim removed 5 bases at V and 1 base at J, leaving 5 bases unmatched. The CDR3 protein is CASSLADRSNQPQHF. The CDR3 DNA reads as TGTGCCAGCAGTCTCGCGGACAGGAGCAATCAGCCCCAGCATTTT.

This rearrangement joins TRBV6-1 to TRBJ2-7; D unresolved. The germline V and J ends were trimmed by 4 bases and 3 bases, with 13 bases remaining between them. The length of the CDR3 is 14 residues. CDR1 MNHNS and CDR2 SASEGT come from the germline V gene. The CDR3 spells CASSVGRADYEQYF. CDR3 DNA: TGTGCCAGCAGTGTCGGACGGGCGGACTACGAGCAGTACTTC.

This clonotype showed up many times. The chain uses TRBV2 and TRBJ1-5; D possibly corresponds to TRBD1 (5 bases). This CDR3 comprises 13 residues. CDR1 SNHLY and CDR2 FYNNEI come from the germline V gene. V was shortened by 4 bases and J by 7 bases, with 11 bases between the two germline ends. The CDR3: CASSAAGTQPQHF. Written as DNA, the CDR3 is TGTGCCAGCAGTGCTGCAGGGACGCAGCCCCAGCATTTT.

This clonotype was recorded many times. The genes are TRBV27 and TRBJ1-6; 7 bases fit TRBD1. J gave up 7 bases and V 8 bases, and 8 bases lay outside the gene matches. Germline-derived CDR1 and CDR2 are MNHEY and SMNVEV (reference sequence). The CDR3 extends over 14 amino acids. The CDR3 DNA sequence: TGTGCCAGCGGTAACAGGGGATGGAATTCACCCCTCCACTTT. This translates into CASGNRGWNSPLHF.

This clonotype showed up many times. Here the CDR3 DNA reads TGCGCCAGCAGCTGGACGGGACAGCCTGCTGGGGAGGGCACTGAAGCTTTCTTT. Its translation: CASSWTGQPAGEGTEAFF. J is TRBJ1-1 and V is TRBV5-1, with TRBD1 matching over 7 bases. The CDR3 is 18 residues long. Germline loops: CDR1 SGHRS, CDR2 YFSETQ. Germline trimming cut 3 bases from V and 4 bases from J; bases unmatched to any gene: 18. The full variable domain, with the rest looked up from reference TRBV5-1 and TRBJ1-1, is KAGVTQTPRYLIKTRGQQVTLSCSPISGHRSVSWYQQTPGQGLQFLFEYFSETQRNKGNFPGRFSGRQFSNSRSEMNVSTLELGDSALYLCASSWTGQPAGEGTEAFFGQGTRLTVV.

This clonotype was picked up many times. The chain couples TRBV19 to TRBJ2-7; D remains ambiguous. The CDR3 contains 13 residues. V was clipped by 0 bases and J by 0 bases, with 3 bases between them. Per germline, CDR1 LNHDA and CDR2 SQIVND (reference sequence). DNA for the CDR3: TGTGCCAGTAGTATAGACAACTCCTACGAGCAGTACTTC. Its protein product is CASSIDNSYEQYF.